This TCR beta chain was profiled in a study of Tregs in tolerant kidney transplant recipients (dated by TCRdb to between 2018 and 2020). For the wider study: Other Treg samples came from a roughly three-day mixed lymphocyte reaction with belatacept, some followed by an approximately five-day donor restimulation, before sorting recipient CD4+CD25+CD127- cells. During sorting of primary belatacept mixed lymphocyte reaction cultures, recipient cells were distinguished from donor cells with antibodies. The study used TCRbeta sequencing to identify donor-specific regulatory T cells before combined kidney and bone marrow transplantation, then tracked those cells after transplant. Several methods of expanding Tregs specific for an allogeneic donor were compared by TCRbeta repertoire sequencing in 3 healthy controls. Overall study outcomes, separate from this receptor: The most biologically relevant and donor-specific TCRbeta repertoire appeared to be identified by expanding Tregs with activated donor B cells. The study was constrained by small patient numbers, and validation of the findings is required in larger populations and under other immunosuppression protocols. Biological reproducibility was not directly assessed, although technical replication error appeared to be minimal.

Comments on this clone: This clone's antigen is unknown. Qualities for individual bases were not recorded, and no much larger clone is one base off.

Measured from the cysteine to the phenylalanine, the CDR3 is 15 residues long. Just the 45-base CDR3 DNA is kept, in frame starting at base 1. V loses 2 bases at its end and J loses 9 bases; junction bases beyond the gene matches: 8. The germline V gene encodes CDR1 SNHLY and CDR2 FYNNEI. Genomic DNA was extracted from sorted cells with the QIAGEN DNeasy Blood and Tissue Kit for TCRbeta CDR3 sequencing. Through immunoSEQ, high-throughput TCRbeta CDR3 sequencing was done commercially, including PCR amplification with internal controls and bias correction. The source study handled its data this way. Unique productive TCRbeta sequences were defined by CDR3 nucleotide sequence when primers matched and otherwise by CDR3 amino acid sequence together with Vbeta and Jbeta genes. A sequence counted as donor-reactive if, in CFSE-low cells, the sequence had a frequency of at least 0.01% and was expanded at least 5-fold compared with unstimulated cells. Jensen-Shannon divergence calculated on the top 100 TCRbeta sequences ranked by frequency was used to measure repertoire divergence. For samples with multiple sequencing runs, sorting error was corrected separately for each run before the runs were pooled. Not all clones reach the TCRdb copy of this immuneACCESS table, which keeps in-frame sequences only. Checked studies attribute under half of the gap to unresolved V genes and leave the rest unexplained. That table gives V, J and clone size, and the DNA gave D and trimming. The table for this sample lists approximately 19,000 clones; 65% of them were counted only once. The ten largest clones capture roughly 3.5% of the sample.

Healthy control blood was obtained either as purchased buffy coats or from healthy volunteers. Healthy control blood was processed by Ficoll density gradient to PBMCs and cryopreserved; patient PBMCs were collected before and after transplant. Rearrangement joined TRBV2 to TRBJ2-1; TRBD2 matches 9 bases in the middle. The receptor's source is a human donor in good health. The sample comprised Tregs from blood cultured with allogeneic cells. CDR3 region: CASSERAGAGGEQFF. The DNA is as follows: TGTGCCAGCAGTGAAAGGGCGGGAGCGGGGGGTGAGCAGTTCTTC. When the CDR3 is completed using the reference TRBV2 and TRBJ2-1 genes on either side, the full variable domain is EPEVTQTPSHQVTQMGQEVILRCVPISNHLYFYWYRQILGQKVEFLVSFYNNEISEKSEIFDDQFSVERPDGSNFTLKIRSTKLEDSAMYFCASSERAGAGGEQFFGPGTRLTVL.